The sequence of this TCR beta chain was determined in a study of cytomegalovirus exposure and HLA in healthy donors. The overall study: The roughly 130 validation repertoires used the same platform as the approximately 620 first-cohort repertoires (as reported by a later analysis). Study-level results: For cytomegalovirus status, the classifier reportedly gave diagnoses with high specificity and sensitivity. Listed as cytomegalovirus-associated were 150 to 200 TCR beta chains. Rarity characterized most TCR sequences, yet some public TCRs appeared in many donors.

CDR1 and CDR2 (germline): WNHNN, SYGVQD (reference sequence). The ends lost 8 bases at V and 4 bases at J; junction bases unmatched: 6. This CDR3 region has 14 residues. Only in-frame clones appear in the TCRdb table, and some are missing; sequencing was by immunoSEQ multiplex PCR. The sample has roughly 280,000 clones, just over 85% seen once; the top ten hold approximately 1%. With regard to this clone: Its antigen is not identified.

Sequencing was carried out using PBMCs. The gene calls are TRBV10-1 and TRBJ2-3, with TRBD2 identical over 10 bases. The TCR was taken from a young woman in good health and CMV-seronegative. CDR3 sequence reads: CASGSGGSPDTQYF. For the CDR3, the DNA is TGCGCCAGCGGTAGCGGGGGGAGCCCAGATACGCAGTATTTT.